This TCR beta chain was captured in a study of blood T cell repertoires in COVID-19. Study summary: Donors in the United States, Italy and Spain gave samples during acute or convalescent COVID-19. From T cells, B-cell-depleted T cells, or PBMCs came the material, which was cDNA or gDNA.

In the source study's methods: Researchers report that nucleated cell counts were estimated from reference gene primer amplification. The data were produced by immunoSEQ multiplex PCR, yet TCRdb's version contains in-frame clones alone and is incomplete. V and J calls and clone size come straight from that table; D and trimming were deduced from the DNA. Of roughly 270,000 clones listed, 88% were seen once; the top ten hold over 8%. Germline CDR1 is LNHNV and CDR2 is YYDKDF (reference sequence). V shed 0 bases and J shed 6 bases, with 14 bases lying between them. This CDR3 spans 16 amino acids. Source material: peripheral blood. The receptor comes from a man aged 18 to 30 with active or convalescent COVID-19. The gene calls are TRBV15 and TRBJ2-2; D remains unclear. The CDR3 DNA reads as TGTGCCACCAGCAGAGAGGTGACCTCCCGGGCCGGGGAGCTGTTTTTT. Amino acids: CATSREVTSRAGELFF.